This entry lists 32 T cell receptor beta chains sequenced from one sample in a study of blood T cell repertoires in COVID-19. Here immunoSEQ multiplex PCR was the method, and the copy in TCRdb shows in-frame clones only, minus some. The sample lists fewer than 300,000 clones; approximately 91% were seen once. Source material: peripheral blood. Receptors originate from a woman aged 25 to 39 with acute or convalescent COVID-19.

The chain employs TRBV2 and TRBJ2-7, with 9 nucleotides matching TRBD2. J lost 4 bases, V lost 7 bases, and 8 bases had no gene match. The CDR3 contains 14 residues. Germline CDR1 is SNHLY and CDR2 is FYNNEI. The CDR3 DNA is TGTGCCAGCAAATTAGTAGCGGGAGAGTACGAGCAGTACTTC. Translation gives CASKLVAGEYEQYF. Looking up the rest from reference TRBV2 and TRBJ2-7 gives the full variable domain: EPEVTQTPSHQVTQMGQEVILRCVPISNHLYFYWYRQILGQKVEFLVSFYNNEISEKSEIFDDQFSVERPDGSNFTLKIRSTKLEDSAMYFCASKLVAGEYEQYFGPGTRLTVT.

This chain joins TRBV7-2 and TRBJ2-5; TRBD2 might be the D (6 bases). The germline V gene encodes CDR1 SGHTA and CDR2 FQGNSA. The CDR3 contains 17 residues. Deletions cut 3 bases from V and 3 bases from J, with 20 bases between. The CDR3 region is CASSFDFYGGFEETQYF. CDR3 DNA: TGTGCCAGCAGCTTTGATTTCTATGGGGGGTTTGAAGAGACCCAGTACTTC.

The gene calls are TRBV19 and TRBJ2-2, with D possibly matching TRBD2 (6 bases). The CDR3 runs to 15 residues. Germline CDR1 reads LNHDA; CDR2 reads SQIVND (reference sequence). The V end was cut by 3 bases, the J end by 0 bases, with 8 bases between. DNA of the CDR3: TGTGCCAGTAGTATGTCGGGAGCGAACACCGGGGAGCTGTTTTTT. Encoded protein: CASSMSGANTGELFF.

The V gene is TRBV27, the J gene TRBJ1-6; no definite D call. The CDR3 is 15 residues long. V was shortened by 2 bases and J by 14 bases, with 19 bases between the two germline ends. The germline gives CDR1 MNHEY, CDR2 SMNVEV (reference sequence). The CDR3 sequence is CASSLNPGSFFTLHF. CDR3 sequence (DNA): TGTGCCAGCAGTTTAAACCCGGGATCATTTTTCACCCTCCACTTT.

The chain links TRBV7-9 to TRBJ2-2; 10 nucleotides agree with TRBD1. The CDR3 extends over 16 amino acids. Per the germline V gene, CDR1 is SEHNR and CDR2 is FQNEAQ (reference sequence). Trimming cost V 1 base and J 4 bases; bases outside gene matches: 3. CDR3 DNA sequence: TGTGCCAGCAGCTTAGGACAGGGGGCGAGCACCGGGGAGCTGTTTTTT. It encodes CASSLGQGASTGELFF.

The V gene is TRBV5-1, the J gene TRBJ2-7; TRBD2 matches at 7 bases. V gave up 0 bases and J gave up 5 bases; unmatched junction bases: 11. The CDR3 sequence is 16 residues long. Germline lookup yields CDR1 SGHRS and CDR2 YFSETQ. CDR3 residues: CASSLVLAGVSDEQYF. CDR3 coding DNA: TGCGCCAGCAGCTTGGTCCTGGCGGGAGTTTCGGACGAGCAGTACTTC.

CDR3 region: CASSQDFTLRETQYF. CDR3 bases: TGTGCCAGCAGCCAAGATTTCACGTTGAGAGAGACCCAGTACTTC. V gene TRBV3-1 (or the pseudogene TRBV3-2) combines with J gene TRBJ2-5, with D hard to call. The V gene's germline CDR1 is LGHDT and CDR2 YNNKEL (reference sequence). The CDR3 consists of 15 residues. Trimming took 0 bases from V and 4 from J, leaving 12 bases between them.

The chain uses TRBV20-1 and TRBJ1-1; tentatively, D is TRBD1 (6 bases). Germline CDR1 reads DFQATT; CDR2 reads SNEGSKA (reference sequence). The CDR3 runs to 11 residues. V shed 6 bases and J shed 9 bases, with 14 bases lying between them. DNA of the CDR3: TGCAGTGCCAAGACAGGAGATCAAGCTTTCTTT. Its translation is CSAKTGDQAFF.

The chain combines TRBV12-5 with TRBJ2-1; possible D gene TRBD2, 5 bases. This CDR3 comprises 12 residues. V was shortened by 7 bases and J by 9 bases, with 13 bases between the two germline ends. Per germline, CDR1 LGHNT and CDR2 FRNRAP. CDR3 region: CASVREFGEQFF. In DNA, the CDR3 is TGTGCTAGTGTGAGGGAGTTTGGTGAGCAGTTCTTC.

The chain links TRBV10-3 to TRBJ1-2, with D maybe TRBD1 (5 bases). Looked up from germline, CDR1 is ENHRY and CDR2 is SYGVKD. Between the trimmed V and J ends, which lost 3 bases and 2 bases, there was a span of 10 bases. The CDR3 extends over 14 amino acids. CDR3 nucleotide sequence: TGTGCCATCAGTGATCAGGGCGCCAACTATGGCTACACCTTC. This codes for CAISDQGANYGYTF.

The chain has TRBV29-1 and TRBJ2-5, with TRBD1 matching over 7 bases. Looked up from germline, CDR1 is SQVTM and CDR2 is ANQGSEA. This CDR3 is built from 14 residues. With 1 base clipped from V and 5 bases from J, the junction kept 7 bases outside the gene matches. The CDR3 DNA reads as TGCAGCGTTGAAGGCTTTCGAGGGGGCGAGACCCAGTACTTC. As protein: CSVEGFRGGETQYF.

The chain couples TRBV6-2 or TRBV6-3 to TRBJ1-1; 7 positions match TRBD1. This CDR3 spans 14 amino acids. Germline loops: CDR1 MNHEY, CDR2 SVGEGT. Trimming took 2 bases from V and 3 from J; bases not matched to a gene: 3. The CDR3 DNA is TGTGCCAGCAGTTACGCAGGGGGGTACACTGAAGCTTTCTTT. Protein: CASSYAGGYTEAFF.

In this sample, this clone turned up once. The chain has TRBV29-1 and TRBJ2-2; D unresolved. Germline values: CDR1 SQVTM, CDR2 ANQGSEA. Trimming stripped 5 bases from V and 6 bases from J, with 10 bases between. The CDR3 totals 12 residues. CDR3 residues: CSVPVGPGELFF. CDR3 DNA: TGCAGCGTTCCCGTTGGGCCCGGGGAGCTGTTTTTT.

The rearrangement joins TRBV6-5 to TRBJ2-5; 9 nucleotides line up with TRBD1. The CDR3 totals 13 residues. Germline CDR1 MNHEY, CDR2 SVGAGI. The V gene end was trimmed by 6 bases and the J gene end by 4 bases; junction bases not matched to a gene: 3. The CDR3 spells CASRYRGPETQYF. Written as DNA, the CDR3 is TGTGCCAGCAGATACAGGGGGCCAGAGACCCAGTACTTC.

The V gene is TRBV5-1, the J gene TRBJ2-7, with 11 bases identical to TRBD2. This CDR3 region has 16 residues. Germline V CDR1 and CDR2: SGHRS, YFSETQ. V gave up 0 bases and J gave up 0 bases; unmatched junction bases: 2. CDR3: CASSLGLAGFSYEQYF. Here the CDR3 DNA reads TGCGCCAGCAGCTTGGGACTAGCGGGATTCTCCTACGAGCAGTACTTC.

V usage is TRBV5-1 and J usage is TRBJ2-3; the D is unclear. Per germline, CDR1 SGHRS and CDR2 YFSETQ. The length of the CDR3 is 12 residues. Trimming stripped 4 bases from V and 0 bases from J, with 3 bases between. In nucleotides, the CDR3 is TGCGCCAGCAGCCTCAGCACAGATACGCAGTATTTT. Residues: CASSLSTDTQYF.

This chain links TRBV7-9 with TRBJ2-3; a possible D gene is TRBD1 (6 bases). The CDR3 sequence is 14 residues long. V dropped 5 bases and J dropped 2 bases, with 11 bases sitting between them. Per germline, CDR1 SEHNR and CDR2 FQNEAQ (reference sequence). CDR3 loop: CASSPGQYTDTQYF. The CDR3 region has the DNA TGTGCCAGCAGCCCTGGACAGTACACAGATACGCAGTATTTT.

This chain connects TRBV29-1 to TRBJ1-2; D is unclear. This CDR3 has 14 amino acids. The V gene's germline CDR1 is SQVTM and CDR2 ANQGSEA. V lost 6 bases to trimming and J lost 0 bases, with 14 bases between them. The CDR3 nucleotides are TGCAGCGTGGCGCGGGCGACGGCTAACTATGGCTACACCTTC. Translation gives CSVARATANYGYTF.

The V gene is TRBV4-1, the J gene TRBJ1-4, with D perhaps matching TRBD1 (5 bases). Germline CDR1 MGHRA, CDR2 YSYEKL. V dropped 0 bases and J dropped 8 bases, with 10 bases sitting between them. This CDR3 has 14 residues. CDR3 bases: TGCGCCAGCAGCCAAGAGGCAGGGTCCGAAAAACTGTTTTTT. This encodes CASSQEAGSEKLFF.

The table lists this clone with many counts. The V gene is TRBV7-8, the J gene TRBJ1-1; D gene uncertain. Trimming took off 1 base at V and 7 bases at J, with 10 bases between the two ends. The CDR3 has 13 residues. CDR1 and CDR2 from the germline V gene are SGHVS and FQNEAQ. The CDR3 protein is CASSLVGGSEAFF. In DNA form, the CDR3 reads TGTGCCAGCAGCTTAGTCGGCGGCAGTGAAGCTTTCTTT.

CDR3 nucleotides: TGTGCCAGCAGCCGGGTAGCCAAAAACATTCAGTACTTC. Protein sequence: CASSRVAKNIQYF. The chain uses TRBV27 and TRBJ2-4, with D unresolved. The germline CDR1 and CDR2 sequences are MNHEY and SMNVEV (reference sequence). This CDR3 is 13 amino acids long. V lost 6 bases to trimming and J lost 0 bases, with 6 bases between them.

The chain uses TRBV5-6 and TRBJ1-2, with 9 positions matching TRBD1. This CDR3 spans 14 amino acids. The V and J ends lost 6 bases and 4 bases, in that order; junction bases with no gene match: 7. From germline, CDR1 is SGHDT and CDR2 YYEEEE. CDR3 coding DNA: TGTGCCAGCACTTCGGGACAGGGCTCCTATGGCTACACCTTC. It is translated as CASTSGQGSYGYTF.

The V gene is TRBV9, the J gene TRBJ2-7; D might be TRBD2 (5 bases). Germline V gives CDR1 SGDLS, CDR2 YYNGEE. V was trimmed by 0 bases and J by 3 bases, leaving 10 bases between them. CDR3 size: 14 residues. CDR3 amino acids: CASSVDGGGYEQYF. The CDR3 coding sequence is TGTGCCAGCAGCGTAGATGGCGGAGGCTACGAGCAGTACTTC.

A single count supports this clone. The chain combines TRBV19 with TRBJ1-4, with 10 positions matching TRBD1. Losses at the gene ends were 6 bases for V and 8 bases for J; bases not matched to a gene: 6. The CDR3 spans 14 residues. Germline V CDR1 and CDR2: LNHDA, SQIVND (reference sequence). CDR3 bases: TGTGCCAGTAGGCGACAGGGGGCTGTCGAAAAACTGTTTTTT. The encoded protein is CASRRQGAVEKLFF.

This clone was counted a few times. CDR3 sequence reads: CASSPKTGAGTEAFF. In DNA, the CDR3 is TGTGCCAGTAGTCCCAAGACAGGGGCAGGAACTGAAGCTTTCTTT. This rearrangement joins TRBV19 to TRBJ1-1; 8 bases are a match to TRBD1. The CDR3 length is 15 residues. V lost 5 bases, J lost 5 bases, and 10 bases stayed unmatched. Germline assignment: CDR1 LNHDA and CDR2 SQIVND (reference sequence).

The CDR3: CASSVGLVSSGRGETQYF. CDR3 DNA sequence: TGTGCCAGCAGCGTAGGGCTGGTTAGTAGCGGGAGAGGAGAGACCCAGTACTTC. This chain joins TRBV9 and TRBJ2-5, with TRBD2 matching over 9 bases. The trim removed 0 bases at V and 4 bases at J, leaving 13 bases unmatched. The CDR3 length is 18 residues. Per germline, CDR1 SGDLS and CDR2 YYNGEE.

The rearrangement joins TRBV4-1 to TRBJ1-4; 7 bases line up with TRBD1. The ends lost 6 bases at V and 5 bases at J; junction bases unmatched: 9. CDR1 and CDR2 from the germline V gene are MGHRA and YSYEKL. This CDR3 spans 15 amino acids. This chain's CDR3 is CASRDHRGLNEKLFF. In DNA form, the CDR3 reads TGCGCCAGCAGAGATCACAGGGGCCTGAATGAAAAACTGTTTTTT.

V is TRBV24-1 and J is TRBJ2-2; 13 positions agree with TRBD2. This CDR3 has 18 residues. CDR1 KGHDR and CDR2 SFDVKD come from the germline V gene. Trimming took 4 bases from V and 5 from J; bases not matched to a gene: 9. The CDR3 loop reads CATSDSTGLAGVTGELFF. In nucleotides, the CDR3 is TGTGCCACCAGTGACTCTACCGGACTAGCGGGAGTGACCGGGGAGCTGTTTTTT.

The chain employs TRBV9 and TRBJ2-3; the match to TRBD1 covers 9 bases. Losses at the gene ends were 2 bases for V and 3 bases for J; bases not matched to a gene: 7. Germline V gene lookup returns CDR1 SGDLS and CDR2 YYNGEE. This CDR3 comprises 16 residues. CDR3 coding DNA: TGTGCCAGCAGCGTCAAACAGGGGGCGCGGACAGATACGCAGTATTTT. It is translated as CASSVKQGARTDTQYF.

The genes are TRBV5-1 and TRBJ1-1, with 9 bases that match TRBD1. The germline CDR1 and CDR2 sequences are SGHRS and YFSETQ. This CDR3 region has 14 residues. Germline trimming cut 5 bases from V and 1 base from J; bases unmatched to any gene: 3. The CDR3 reads CASRGQGRNTEAFF. CDR3 in DNA: TGCGCCAGCAGGGGACAGGGAAGGAACACTGAAGCTTTCTTT.

The chain links TRBV6-2 or TRBV6-3 to TRBJ2-1; 9 nucleotides line up with TRBD2. V shed 2 bases and J 8 bases; nucleotides not matched to a gene: 10. CDR3 length: 16 residues. The germline V gene has CDR1 MNHEY and CDR2 SVGEGT. The CDR3 loop is CASSYSLAGTPHEQFF. DNA of the CDR3: TGTGCCAGCAGTTACAGTCTAGCGGGAACCCCACATGAGCAGTTCTTC.

This clone was seen only once. The J gene is TRBJ2-7, the V gene TRBV5-1; a possible D gene is TRBD1 (5 bases). Trimming pared 0 bases from V and 6 bases from J, leaving 13 bases between. Germline V gives CDR1 SGHRS, CDR2 YFSETQ. The CDR3 sequence is 14 residues long. The CDR3 bases are TGCGCCAGCAGCTTGGCCGGCAGGGTGGTCGAGCAGTACTTC. Translating gives CASSLAGRVVEQYF.